A selection of T cell receptor beta chains follows, all from one sample in a study of vaccination and CD4 T cells after COVID-19. TCRdb used MiXCR to reprocess the PCR reads, holding one entry per CDR3 protein. The sample records under 4,000 distinct CDR3 sequences, 17% being singletons. These receptors' targets are unknown. Sequenced sample: CD4+ T cells from blood, cultured in vitro. The origin of the receptors is a human donor who had recovered from COVID-19. Each CDR3 is given without its conserved first and last residue.

>TRBV18|TRBJ2-6
ASSPQGSGANVLT
>TRBV15|TRBJ2-1
ATSRVRGRSSYNEQF
>TRBV20-1|TRBJ1-1
SARDRTVYLSEAF
>TRBV19|TRBJ2-2
ASSLSGPPSPGTGELF
>TRBV20-1|TRBJ2-2
SARLGGLTGELF
>TRBV6-2/TRBV6-3|TRBJ1-1
AIQDRGGTEAF
>TRBV19|TRBJ1-5
ASRRAGTAQGPQH
>TRBV21-1|TRBJ2-2
ASSKSLAGYTGELF
>TRBV27|TRBJ1-1
ASSTRTANTEAF
>TRBV19|TRBJ2-4
ASSIDNGAGATIAKNIQY
>TRBV7-8|TRBJ1-5
ASSPSTGYNQPQH
>TRBV5-4|TRBJ1-6
ASSLGDRHSPLH
>TRBV4-1|TRBJ2-3
ASSQAMVGAKFAHTQY
>TRBV5-1|TRBJ1-3
ASSLGGGSGNTIY
>TRBV27|TRBJ1-2
ASSPLKGGYT
>TRBV7-8|TRBJ1-2
ASSDRRDSGYT
>TRBV5-1|TRBJ2-5
ASRPAPGLHQETQY
>TRBV28|TRBJ1-3
ASSLSGTGNTIY
>TRBV7-9|TRBJ1-3
ASSPTYRTARSGNTIY
>TRBV19|TRBJ1-6
ASLPGPNSPLH
>TRBV20-1|TRBJ2-5
SARTGASQETQY
>TRBV6-2/TRBV6-3|TRBJ1-2
ASSYSMTADRVRGGYT
>TRBV6-2/TRBV6-3|TRBJ2-1
ASSYGGTSGGNEQF
>TRBV15|TRBJ1-2
ATRKDSAGNYGYT